This is a list of T cell receptor beta chains from one sample in a study of cytomegalovirus exposure and HLA in healthy donors. The protocol was immunoSEQ multiplex PCR, while the TCRdb copy is restricted to in-frame clones and leaves out a portion. The repertoire includes tens of thousands of clones, 80% to 85% of them detected once, and 9% to 13% sits in the top ten. Source material: PBMCs. These receptors all come from a woman younger than 30 in good health and CMV-seropositive. Each CDR3 is given without its conserved first and last residue. Each record gives: J gene, V gene, D gene, CDR3 protein. A D gene is named only where the DNA matches it firmly.

J gene: TRBJ1-1; V gene: TRBV28; D gene: -; CDR3 protein: ASRGDQTEGGFYAEAF
J gene: TRBJ1-2; V gene: TRBV4-2; D gene: -; CDR3 protein: ASSQDRAYGGYT
J gene: TRBJ2-7; V gene: TRBV19; D gene: -; CDR3 protein: ASSGDVYEQY
J gene: TRBJ2-7; V gene: TRBV6-5; D gene: TRBD2; CDR3 protein: ASSTGGATYEQY
J gene: TRBJ2-1; V gene: TRBV5-1; D gene: -; CDR3 protein: ASSLDIQGGEQF
J gene: TRBJ2-5; V gene: TRBV4-1; D gene: TRBD2; CDR3 protein: ASSQGLAGSETQY
J gene: TRBJ2-5; V gene: TRBV5-5; D gene: -; CDR3 protein: ASSLSPGSGQETQY
J gene: TRBJ1-1; V gene: TRBV30; D gene: TRBD1; CDR3 protein: AWSAGTGRVTEAF
J gene: TRBJ2-5; V gene: TRBV10-3; D gene: -; CDR3 protein: AISELEPGYQETQY
J gene: TRBJ1-1; V gene: TRBV7-2; D gene: -; CDR3 protein: ASSTRTVNTEAF
J gene: TRBJ2-3; V gene: TRBV4-3; D gene: TRBD2; CDR3 protein: ASSQDASGDVDTQY
J gene: TRBJ2-7; V gene: TRBV6-1; D gene: -; CDR3 protein: ASTGHPSYEQY
J gene: TRBJ1-2; V gene: TRBV6-5; D gene: -; CDR3 protein: ASSSRVYGYT
J gene: TRBJ2-3; V gene: TRBV6-5; D gene: TRBD2; CDR3 protein: ASSATSGGANTQY
J gene: TRBJ2-7; V gene: TRBV28; D gene: TRBD2; CDR3 protein: ASSYGLAGAYEQY
J gene: TRBJ2-3; V gene: TRBV2; D gene: TRBD2; CDR3 protein: ASTMGGGPTDTQY
J gene: TRBJ2-7; V gene: TRBV4-3; D gene: TRBD2; CDR3 protein: ASSRQSGGLGDEQY
J gene: TRBJ2-3; V gene: TRBV29-1; D gene: -; CDR3 protein: SVEVGSTDTQY
J gene: TRBJ1-4; V gene: TRBV6-5; D gene: -; CDR3 protein: ASSHTGTSNEKLF
J gene: TRBJ1-2; V gene: TRBV30; D gene: -; CDR3 protein: AWTQTASYGYT